Below, 17 T cell receptor beta chains from the same sample are listed, as sequenced in a study of control samples from healthy donors and cancer patients. Using immunoSEQ multiplex PCR, the repertoire was profiled, and TCRdb retains in-frame clones only, with some absent. The repertoire holds about 160,000 clones, with about 94% as singletons. Input material: blood. Receptors originate from a woman aged 35 to 49 in good health.

This chain uses TRBV29-1 with TRBJ2-3; 8 bases are a match to TRBD1. Germline trimming cut 5 bases from V and 6 bases from J; bases unmatched to any gene: 10. The germline CDR1 and CDR2 sequences are SQVTM and ANQGSEA. The CDR3 is 14 amino acids. The CDR3: CSVKWRQGSDTQYF. The CDR3 nucleotides read TGCAGCGTTAAATGGCGACAGGGGAGTGATACGCAGTATTTT.

This chain uses TRBV6-1 with TRBJ2-1, with TRBD2 matching 13 bases. In germline, CDR1 is MNHNS, CDR2 SASEGT. The J segment lost 5 bases and the V segment lost 4 bases, leaving 5 bases of the junction unmatched. This CDR3 spans 16 amino acids. CDR3 region: CASSAGTSGTHNEQFF. The CDR3 nucleotides read TGTGCCAGCAGTGCAGGGACTAGCGGGACACACAATGAGCAGTTCTTC.

The table lists this clone with a count of one. The chain couples TRBV5-6 to TRBJ1-2; D may be TRBD1 (6 bases). The V gene lost 6 bases and the J gene lost 4 bases, with 13 bases spanning the gap. Per germline, CDR1 SGHDT and CDR2 YYEEEE. CDR3 length: 13 residues. The CDR3 sequence is CASNLGGSYGYTF. CDR3 DNA: TGTGCCAGCAACTTAGGGGGGAGCTATGGCTACACCTTC.

The chain is built from TRBV4-3 and TRBJ2-5, with 12 bases identical to TRBD2. The CDR3 sequence is 15 residues long. The V gene end was trimmed by 4 bases and the J gene end by 7 bases; junction bases not matched to a gene: 7. Germline V CDR1 and CDR2: LGHNA, YSLEER. This CDR3 reads CASSPSVTSGGTQYF. CDR3 DNA sequence: TGCGCCAGCAGCCCCTCGGTGACTAGCGGGGGGACCCAGTACTTC.

J is TRBJ1-5 and V is TRBV9; D possibly corresponds to TRBD1 (5 bases). The length of the CDR3 is 13 residues. V lost 0 bases to trimming and J lost 4 bases, with 5 bases between them. CDR1 is SGDLS, CDR2 YYNGEE, per germline. CDR3 nucleotides: TGTGCCAGCAGCGTAGGACAGAATCAGCCCCAGCATTTT. It yields the protein CASSVGQNQPQHF. Drawing the rest from reference TRBV9 and TRBJ1-5, the complete variable domain is DSGVTQTPKHLITATGQRVTLRCSPRSGDLSVYWYQQSLDQGLQFLIQYYNGEERAKGNILERFSAQQFPDLHSELNLSSLELGDSALYFCASSVGQNQPQHFGDGTRLSIL.

The rearrangement links TRBV5-4 to TRBJ1-5, with a weak D call TRBD1 (6 bases). The CDR3 is made up of 15 amino acids. Germline loops: CDR1 SGHNT, CDR2 YYREEE (reference sequence). Deletions cut 4 bases from V and 6 bases from J, with 17 bases between. CDR3 residues: CASSPGPGAGQPQHF. The CDR3 DNA sequence: TGTGCCAGCAGCCCAGGCCCGGGGGCGGGTCAGCCCCAGCATTTT.

The chain uses TRBV6-5 and TRBJ2-3; TRBD2 matches 13 bases. The germline gives CDR1 MNHEY, CDR2 SVGAGI. This CDR3 is 15 amino acids long. With V trimmed by 5 bases and J by 4 bases, 3 bases remained unmatched. CDR3 loop: CASSPLAGGPDTQYF. CDR3 bases: TGTGCCAGCAGTCCACTAGCGGGGGGGCCAGATACGCAGTATTTT.

The V call is TRBV11-2, the J call TRBJ2-7, with TRBD2 as a possible D gene (5 bases). V shed 5 bases and J shed 6 bases, with 17 bases lying between them. The CDR3 length is 14 residues. From germline, CDR1 is SGHAT and CDR2 FQNNGV. The CDR3 here is CASSPRRFEGEQYF. The CDR3 bases are TGTGCCAGCAGCCCCCGGAGGTTTGAGGGCGAGCAGTACTTC.

The chain joins TRBV5-5 to TRBJ1-2; D gene unclear. Per the germline V gene, CDR1 is SGHKS and CDR2 is YYEKEE (reference sequence). Trimming pared 3 bases from V and 4 bases from J, leaving 13 bases between. There are 14 residues in the CDR3. The CDR3 here is CASSSPGGSYGYTF. The CDR3 DNA reads TGTGCCAGCAGCTCTCCAGGCGGGAGCTATGGCTACACCTTC.

The V gene is TRBV6-2 or TRBV6-3, the J gene TRBJ2-7, with 8 bases that match TRBD2. The CDR3 loop spans 16 amino acids. The germline V gene has CDR1 MNHEY and CDR2 SVGEGT. Germline trimming cut 4 bases from V and 5 bases from J; bases unmatched to any gene: 13. The CDR3 region is CASSSTGTRSFHEQYF. CDR3 bases: TGTGCCAGCAGTTCGACCGGGACTAGGAGTTTCCACGAGCAGTACTTC.

The rearrangement links TRBV2 to TRBJ1-1; D gene unclear. The germline V and J ends were trimmed by 2 bases and 2 bases, with 9 bases remaining between them. This CDR3 comprises 14 residues. The germline gives CDR1 SNHLY, CDR2 FYNNEI. In DNA form, the CDR3 reads TGTGCCAGCAGTGAAAATCCAGCAAACACTGAAGCTTTCTTT. Its protein is CASSENPANTEAFF.

J is TRBJ1-1 and V is TRBV7-8; tentatively, D is TRBD1 (6 bases). Germline V CDR1 and CDR2: SGHVS, FQNEAQ. This CDR3 is built from 14 residues. Between the trimmed V and J ends, which lost 6 bases and 6 bases, there was a span of 17 bases. The CDR3 DNA sequence: TGTGCCAGCAGTACCTCGAGGGGGGGTTCTGAAGCTTTCTTT. Translation: CASSTSRGGSEAFF.

The genes are TRBV2 and TRBJ1-5, with D perhaps TRBD1 (5 bases). V was pared by 2 bases and J by 5 bases, with 16 bases between. The length of the CDR3 is 16 residues. CDR1 and CDR2 (germline): SNHLY, FYNNEI. CDR3 in amino acids: CASSETVSFRDQPQHF. CDR3 sequence (DNA): TGTGCCAGCAGTGAAACGGTCTCCTTCAGGGATCAGCCCCAGCATTTT.

The chain employs TRBV7-8 and TRBJ2-3; D remains ambiguous. Germline-derived CDR1 and CDR2 are SGHVS and FQNEAQ. Deletions cut 5 bases from V and 4 bases from J, with 7 bases between. This CDR3 is 12 amino acids long. The CDR3: CASSPWADTQYF. CDR3 DNA: TGTGCCAGCAGCCCTTGGGCAGATACGCAGTATTTT.

The J gene is TRBJ1-1, the V gene TRBV6-5, with D hard to call. The V gene's germline CDR1 is MNHEY and CDR2 SVGAGI. CDR3 length: 15 amino acids. Deletions cut 7 bases from V and 3 bases from J, with 18 bases between. This CDR3 reads CASNQITPGYTEAFF. CDR3 sequence (DNA): TGTGCCAGCAACCAGATTACCCCCGGGTACACTGAAGCTTTCTTT.

Concerning this clone itself: The sample carries other DNA sequences with the same CDR3. CDR3 in amino acids: CASSYGTEAFF. CDR3 nucleotides: TGTGCCAGCAGTTACGGCACTGAAGCTTTCTTT. This sequence joins TRBV6-2 or TRBV6-3 and TRBJ1-1; D gene uncertain. The CDR3 has 11 residues. Trimming left V 2 bases short and J 4 bases short, with 2 bases between. Per the germline V gene, CDR1 is MNHEY and CDR2 is SVGEGT.

A word on this clone: Other DNA sequences within the sample encode an identical CDR3. The rearrangement joins TRBV19 to TRBJ1-5; TRBD1 agrees at 10 bases. Germline CDR1 LNHDA, CDR2 SQIVND (reference sequence). The CDR3 spans 16 residues. V lost 6 bases, J lost 0 bases, and 5 bases stayed unmatched. CDR3 amino acids: CASSGQGVFSNQPQHF. DNA of the CDR3: TGTGCCAGTAGCGGACAGGGGGTTTTTAGCAATCAGCCCCAGCATTTT. The variable domain in full, with the rest retrieved from reference TRBV19 and TRBJ1-5, is DGGITQSPKYLFRKEGQNVTLSCEQNLNHDAMYWYRQDPGQGLRLIYYSQIVNDFQKGDIAEGYSVSREKKESFPLTVTSAQKNPTAFYLCASSGQGVFSNQPQHFGDGTRLSIL.